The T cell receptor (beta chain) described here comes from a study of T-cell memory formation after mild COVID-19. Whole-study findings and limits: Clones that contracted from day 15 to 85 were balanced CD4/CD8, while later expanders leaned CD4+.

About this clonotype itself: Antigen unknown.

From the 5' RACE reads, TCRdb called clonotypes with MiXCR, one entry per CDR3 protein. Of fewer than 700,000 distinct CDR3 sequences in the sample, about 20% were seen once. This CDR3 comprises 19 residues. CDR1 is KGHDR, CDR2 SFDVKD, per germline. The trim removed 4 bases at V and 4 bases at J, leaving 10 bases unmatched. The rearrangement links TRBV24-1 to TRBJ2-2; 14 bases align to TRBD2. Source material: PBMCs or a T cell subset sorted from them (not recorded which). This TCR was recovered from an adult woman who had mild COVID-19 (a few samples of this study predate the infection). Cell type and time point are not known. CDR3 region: CATSDPGLAGATSTGELFF. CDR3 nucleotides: TGTGCCACCAGTGACCCGGGACTAGCGGGGGCCACGAGCACCGGGGAGCTGTTTTTT.